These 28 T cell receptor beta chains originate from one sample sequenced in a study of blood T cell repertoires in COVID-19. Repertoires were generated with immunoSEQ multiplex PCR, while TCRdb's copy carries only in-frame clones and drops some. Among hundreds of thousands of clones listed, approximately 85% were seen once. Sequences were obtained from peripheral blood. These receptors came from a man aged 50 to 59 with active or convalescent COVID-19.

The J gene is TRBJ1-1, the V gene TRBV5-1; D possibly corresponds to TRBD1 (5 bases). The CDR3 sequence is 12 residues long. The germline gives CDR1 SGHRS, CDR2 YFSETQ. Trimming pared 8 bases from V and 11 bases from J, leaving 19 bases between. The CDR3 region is CASRLGTAGAFF. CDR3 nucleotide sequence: TGCGCCAGTCGACTAGGGACCGCCGGGGCTTTCTTT. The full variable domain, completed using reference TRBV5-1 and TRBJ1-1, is KAGVTQTPRYLIKTRGQQVTLSCSPISGHRSVSWYQQTPGQGLQFLFEYFSETQRNKGNFPGRFSGRQFSNSRSEMNVSTLELGDSALYLCASRLGTAGAFFGQGTRLTVV.

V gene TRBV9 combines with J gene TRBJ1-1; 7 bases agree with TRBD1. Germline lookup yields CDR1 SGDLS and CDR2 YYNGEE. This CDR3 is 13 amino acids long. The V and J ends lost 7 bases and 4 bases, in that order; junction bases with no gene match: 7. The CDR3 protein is CASERGQGTEAFF. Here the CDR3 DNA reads TGTGCCAGCGAGAGGGGGCAGGGCACTGAAGCTTTCTTT.

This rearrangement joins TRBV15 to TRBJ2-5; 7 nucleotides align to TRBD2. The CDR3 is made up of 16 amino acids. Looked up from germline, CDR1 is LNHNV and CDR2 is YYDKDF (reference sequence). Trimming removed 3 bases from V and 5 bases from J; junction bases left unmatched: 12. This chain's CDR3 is CATSRGTSVARETQYF. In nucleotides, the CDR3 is TGTGCCACCAGCAGGGGCACTAGCGTGGCCCGGGAGACCCAGTACTTC.

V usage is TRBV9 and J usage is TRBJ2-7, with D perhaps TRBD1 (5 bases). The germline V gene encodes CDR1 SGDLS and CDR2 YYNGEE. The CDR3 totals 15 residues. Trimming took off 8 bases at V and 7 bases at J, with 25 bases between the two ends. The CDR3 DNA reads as TGTGCCAGTCCACTCCCTCCTCAGGGAATACTTGAGCAGTACTTC. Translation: CASPLPPQGILEQYF.

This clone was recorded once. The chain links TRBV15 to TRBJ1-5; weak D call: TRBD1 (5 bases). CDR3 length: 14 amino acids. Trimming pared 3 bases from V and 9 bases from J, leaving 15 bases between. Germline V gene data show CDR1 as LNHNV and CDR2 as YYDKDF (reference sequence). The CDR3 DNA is TGTGCCACCAGCAGGGATTTAGGGGTTTCGCCCCAGCATTTT. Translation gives CATSRDLGVSPQHF.

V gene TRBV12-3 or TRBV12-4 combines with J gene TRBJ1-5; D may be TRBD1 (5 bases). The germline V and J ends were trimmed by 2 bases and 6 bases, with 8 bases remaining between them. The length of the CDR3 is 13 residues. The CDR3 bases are TGTGCCAGCAGTTTAAGGGGTGGTCAGCCCCAGCATTTT. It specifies CASSLRGGQPQHF.

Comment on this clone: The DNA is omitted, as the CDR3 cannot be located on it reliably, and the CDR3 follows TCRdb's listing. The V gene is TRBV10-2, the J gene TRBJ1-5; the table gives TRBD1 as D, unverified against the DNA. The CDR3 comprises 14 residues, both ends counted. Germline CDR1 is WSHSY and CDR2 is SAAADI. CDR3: CASGQGHREQPQHF.

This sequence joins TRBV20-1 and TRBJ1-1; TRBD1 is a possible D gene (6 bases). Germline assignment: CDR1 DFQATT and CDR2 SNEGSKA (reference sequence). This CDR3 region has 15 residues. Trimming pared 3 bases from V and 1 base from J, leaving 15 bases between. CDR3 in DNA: TGCAGTGCTAGTGAATCCGGGACAAAGAACACTGAAGCTTTCTTT. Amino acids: CSASESGTKNTEAFF.

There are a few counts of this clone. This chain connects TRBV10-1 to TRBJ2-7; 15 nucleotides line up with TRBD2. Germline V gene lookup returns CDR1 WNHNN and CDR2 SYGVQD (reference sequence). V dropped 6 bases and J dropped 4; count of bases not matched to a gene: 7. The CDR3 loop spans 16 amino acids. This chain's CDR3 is CASSLGLAGGEYEQYF. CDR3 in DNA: TGCGCCAGCAGCCTCGGACTAGCGGGAGGGGAATACGAGCAGTACTTC.

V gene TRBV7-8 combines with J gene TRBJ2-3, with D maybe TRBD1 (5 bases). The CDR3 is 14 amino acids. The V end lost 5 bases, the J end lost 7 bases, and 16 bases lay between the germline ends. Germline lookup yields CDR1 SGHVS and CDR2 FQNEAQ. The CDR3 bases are TGTGCCAGCAGCCCTAGGGGAATCACTAATACGCAGTATTTT. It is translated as CASSPRGITNTQYF.

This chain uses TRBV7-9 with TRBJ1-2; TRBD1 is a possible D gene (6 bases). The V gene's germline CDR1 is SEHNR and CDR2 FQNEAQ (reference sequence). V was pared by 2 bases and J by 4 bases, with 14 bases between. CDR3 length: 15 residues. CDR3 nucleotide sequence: TGTGCCAGCAGCTTATCCCAGGGGTCTGGCTATGGCTACACCTTC. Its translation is CASSLSQGSGYGYTF.

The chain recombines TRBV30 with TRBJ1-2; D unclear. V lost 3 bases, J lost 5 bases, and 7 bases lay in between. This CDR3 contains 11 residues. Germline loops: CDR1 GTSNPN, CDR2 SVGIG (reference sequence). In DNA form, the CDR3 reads TGTGCCTGGAGAGAGGTGTATGGCTACACCTTC. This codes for CAWREVYGYTF.

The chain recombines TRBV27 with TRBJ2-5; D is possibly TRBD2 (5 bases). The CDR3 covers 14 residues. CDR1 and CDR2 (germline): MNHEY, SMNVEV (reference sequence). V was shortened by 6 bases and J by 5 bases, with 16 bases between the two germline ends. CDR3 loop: CASSSGRAAETQYF. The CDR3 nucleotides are TGTGCCAGCAGCTCGGGGAGAGCGGCGGAGACCCAGTACTTC.

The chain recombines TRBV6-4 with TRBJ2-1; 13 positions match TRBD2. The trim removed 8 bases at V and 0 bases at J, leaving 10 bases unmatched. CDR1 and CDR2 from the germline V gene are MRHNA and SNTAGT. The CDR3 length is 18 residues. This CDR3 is CASATSGRAQSSYNEQFF. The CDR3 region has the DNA TGTGCCAGCGCTACTAGCGGGAGGGCCCAAAGCTCCTACAATGAGCAGTTCTTC.

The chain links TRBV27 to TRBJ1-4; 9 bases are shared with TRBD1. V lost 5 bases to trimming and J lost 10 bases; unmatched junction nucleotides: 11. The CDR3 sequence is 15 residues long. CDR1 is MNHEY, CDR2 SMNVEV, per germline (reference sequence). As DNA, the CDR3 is TGTGCCAGCAGTCCCTCCGGGACAGGGCAGTCAAAACTGTTTTTT. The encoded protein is CASSPSGTGQSKLFF. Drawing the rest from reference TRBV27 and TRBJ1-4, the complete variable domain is EAQVTQNPRYLITVTGKKLTVTCSQNMNHEYMSWYRQDPGLGLRQIYYSMNVEVTDKGDVPEGYKVSRKEKRNFPLILESPSPNQTSLYFCASSPSGTGQSKLFFGSGTQLSVL.

This CDR3 reads CASSLSPGAGSGANVLTF. The CDR3 nucleotides read TGTGCCAGCAGTTTATCCCCAGGGGCGGGCTCTGGGGCCAACGTCCTGACTTTC. J is TRBJ2-6 and V is TRBV28, with D possibly matching TRBD1 (6 bases). This CDR3 spans 18 amino acids. The ends were cut back, 1 base at V and 0 bases at J, with 13 bases in the middle. Germline V CDR1 and CDR2: MDHEN, SYDVKM.

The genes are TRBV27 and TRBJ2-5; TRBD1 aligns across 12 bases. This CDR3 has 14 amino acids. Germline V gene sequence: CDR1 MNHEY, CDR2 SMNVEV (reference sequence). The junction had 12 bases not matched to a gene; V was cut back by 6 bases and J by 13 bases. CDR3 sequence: CASSSGTGGGWTYF. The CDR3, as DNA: TGTGCCAGCAGCTCCGGGACAGGGGGCGGGTGGACGTACTTC.

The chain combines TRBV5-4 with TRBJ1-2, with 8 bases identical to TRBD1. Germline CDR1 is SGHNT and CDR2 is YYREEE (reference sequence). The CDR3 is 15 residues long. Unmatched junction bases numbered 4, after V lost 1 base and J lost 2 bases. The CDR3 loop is CASSLSGQGNYGYTF. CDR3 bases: TGTGCCAGCAGCTTGTCCGGACAGGGCAACTATGGCTACACCTTC.

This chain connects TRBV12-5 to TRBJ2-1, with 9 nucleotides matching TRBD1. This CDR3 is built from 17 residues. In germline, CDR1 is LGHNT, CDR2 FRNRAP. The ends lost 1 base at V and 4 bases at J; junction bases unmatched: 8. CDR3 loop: CASGLGQGTGWYNEQFF. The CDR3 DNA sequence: TGTGCTAGTGGTTTGGGTCAAGGGACAGGGTGGTACAATGAGCAGTTCTTC.

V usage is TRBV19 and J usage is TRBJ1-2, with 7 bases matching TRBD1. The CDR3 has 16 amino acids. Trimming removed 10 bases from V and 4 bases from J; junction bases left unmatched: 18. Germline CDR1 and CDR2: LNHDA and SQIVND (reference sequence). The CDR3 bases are TGTGCCACAAATTCCAGGGGGGCCCCCCCCTCCTATGGCTACACCTTC. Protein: CATNSRGAPPSYGYTF.

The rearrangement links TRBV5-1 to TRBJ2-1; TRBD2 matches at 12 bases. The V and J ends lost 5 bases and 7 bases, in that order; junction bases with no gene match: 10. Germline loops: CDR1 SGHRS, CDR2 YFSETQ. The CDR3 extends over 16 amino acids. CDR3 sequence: CASSRSSGTSGNEQFF. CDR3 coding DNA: TGCGCCAGCAGTAGGTCTTCCGGGACTAGCGGGAATGAGCAGTTCTTC.

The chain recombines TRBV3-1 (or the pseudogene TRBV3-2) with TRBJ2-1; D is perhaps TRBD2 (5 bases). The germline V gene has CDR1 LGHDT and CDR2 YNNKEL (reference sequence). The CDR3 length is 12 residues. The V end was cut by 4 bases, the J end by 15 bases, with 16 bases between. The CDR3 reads CASSPPSGSLFF. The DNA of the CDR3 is TGTGCCAGCAGCCCCCCCAGCGGAAGCTTGTTCTTC.

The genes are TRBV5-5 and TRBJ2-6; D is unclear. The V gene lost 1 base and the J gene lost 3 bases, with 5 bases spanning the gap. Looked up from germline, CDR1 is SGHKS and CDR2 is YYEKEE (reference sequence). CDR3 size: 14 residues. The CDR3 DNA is TGTGCCAGCAGCTTGCGTCGTGGGGCCAACGTCCTGACTTTC. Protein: CASSLRRGANVLTF.

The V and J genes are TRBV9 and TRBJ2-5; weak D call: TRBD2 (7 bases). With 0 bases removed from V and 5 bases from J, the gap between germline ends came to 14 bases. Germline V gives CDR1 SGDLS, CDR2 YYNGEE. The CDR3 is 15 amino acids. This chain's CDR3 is CASSVGLAQGETQYF. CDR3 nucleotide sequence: TGTGCCAGCAGCGTAGGACTAGCCCAGGGGGAGACCCAGTACTTC.

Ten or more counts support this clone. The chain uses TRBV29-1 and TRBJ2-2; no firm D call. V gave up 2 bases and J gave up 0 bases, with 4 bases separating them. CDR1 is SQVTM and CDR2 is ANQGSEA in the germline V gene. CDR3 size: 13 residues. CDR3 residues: CSVEQANTGELFF. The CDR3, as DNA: TGCAGCGTTGAACAGGCGAACACCGGGGAGCTGTTTTTT.

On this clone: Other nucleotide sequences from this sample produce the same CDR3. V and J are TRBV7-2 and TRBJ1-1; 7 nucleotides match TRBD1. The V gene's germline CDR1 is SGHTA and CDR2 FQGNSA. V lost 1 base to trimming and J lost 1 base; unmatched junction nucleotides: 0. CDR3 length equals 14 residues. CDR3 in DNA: TGTGCCAGCAGCTTAGGGACAGGGAACACTGAAGCTTTCTTT. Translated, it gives CASSLGTGNTEAFF.

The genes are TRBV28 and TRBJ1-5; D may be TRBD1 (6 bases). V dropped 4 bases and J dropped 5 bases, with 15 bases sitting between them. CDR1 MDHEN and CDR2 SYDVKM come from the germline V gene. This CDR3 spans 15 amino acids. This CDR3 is CASSSSGGGYQPQHF. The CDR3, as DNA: TGTGCCAGCAGTTCGTCGGGGGGGGGCTATCAGCCCCAGCATTTT.

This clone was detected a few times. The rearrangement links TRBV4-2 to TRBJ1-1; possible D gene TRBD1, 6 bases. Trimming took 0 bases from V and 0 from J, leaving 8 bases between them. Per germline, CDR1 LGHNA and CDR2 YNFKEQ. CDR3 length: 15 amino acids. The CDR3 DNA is TGTGCCAGCAGCCAAGAAGCAGGGGTGAACACTGAAGCTTTCTTT. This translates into CASSQEAGVNTEAFF.